What follows describes a single TCR beta chain. Here immunoSEQ multiplex PCR was the method, and the copy in TCRdb shows in-frame clones only, minus some. The data contain 65,000 to 80,000 clones, more than 75% of them seen just once; the ten biggest clones take up 0.76%. This record comes from a study of OX40 agonist ivuxolimab in advanced cancers. Study background: Partial responses were seen in three patients, one with hepatocellular carcinoma and two with cutaneous melanoma.

Germline V gene sequence: CDR1 SNHLY, CDR2 FYNNEI. The CDR3 has 16 residues. V lost 5 bases to trimming and J lost 5 bases, with 19 bases between them. Sequencing used CD4+ or CD8+ T cells sorted from blood, obtained in a trial of the OX40 agonist ivuxolimab. This TCR came from an adult with an advanced solid tumor such as melanoma, head and neck, liver or kidney cancer. V usage is TRBV2 and J usage is TRBJ2-1; the D is unclear. The CDR3 nucleotides are TGTGCCAGCAGTTCTCTTAGTGGGCGGACCGACAATGAGCAGTTCTTC. Encoded protein: CASSSLSGRTDNEQFF.